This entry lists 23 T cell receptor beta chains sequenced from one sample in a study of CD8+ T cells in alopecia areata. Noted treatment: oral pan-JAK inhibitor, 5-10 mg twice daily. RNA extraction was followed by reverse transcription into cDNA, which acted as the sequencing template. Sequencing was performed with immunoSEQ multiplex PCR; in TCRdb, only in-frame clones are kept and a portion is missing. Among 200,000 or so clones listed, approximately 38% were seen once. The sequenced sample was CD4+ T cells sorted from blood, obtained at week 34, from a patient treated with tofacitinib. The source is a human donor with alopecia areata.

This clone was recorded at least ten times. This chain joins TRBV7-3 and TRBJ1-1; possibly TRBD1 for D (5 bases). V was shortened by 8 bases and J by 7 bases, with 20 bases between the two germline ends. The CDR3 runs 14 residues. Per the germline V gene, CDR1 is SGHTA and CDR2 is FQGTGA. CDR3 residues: CASRAADRRGEAFF. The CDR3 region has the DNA TGTGCCAGCCGGGCGGCCGATCGGAGGGGTGAAGCTTTCTTT.

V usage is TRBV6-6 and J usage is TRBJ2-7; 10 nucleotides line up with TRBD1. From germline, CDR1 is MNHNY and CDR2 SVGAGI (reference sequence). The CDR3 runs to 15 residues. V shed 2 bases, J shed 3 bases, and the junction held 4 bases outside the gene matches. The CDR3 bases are TGTGCCAGCAGTTACCGGACAGGGGGAAACTACGAGCAGTACTTC. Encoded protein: CASSYRTGGNYEQYF.

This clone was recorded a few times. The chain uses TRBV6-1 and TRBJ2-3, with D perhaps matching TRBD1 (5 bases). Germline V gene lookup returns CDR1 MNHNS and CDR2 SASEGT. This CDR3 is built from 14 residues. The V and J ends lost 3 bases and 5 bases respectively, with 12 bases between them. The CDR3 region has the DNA TGTGCCAGCAGTGACAGGGCCCTACGAGATACGCAGTATTTT. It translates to CASSDRALRDTQYF.

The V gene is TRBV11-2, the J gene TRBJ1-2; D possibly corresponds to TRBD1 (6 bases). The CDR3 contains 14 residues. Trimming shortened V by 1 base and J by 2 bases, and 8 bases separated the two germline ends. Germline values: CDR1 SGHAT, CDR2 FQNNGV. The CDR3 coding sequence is TGTGCCAGCAGCTTAGGGGGGACAAACTATGGCTACACCTTC. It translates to CASSLGGTNYGYTF.

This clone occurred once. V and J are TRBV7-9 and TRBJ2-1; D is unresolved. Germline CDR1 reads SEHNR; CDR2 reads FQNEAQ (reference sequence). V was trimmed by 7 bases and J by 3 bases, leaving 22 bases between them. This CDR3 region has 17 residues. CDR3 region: CASTLGFGLSGYNEQFF. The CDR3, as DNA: TGTGCCAGCACCCTAGGATTTGGGCTCTCTGGCTACAATGAGCAGTTCTTC.

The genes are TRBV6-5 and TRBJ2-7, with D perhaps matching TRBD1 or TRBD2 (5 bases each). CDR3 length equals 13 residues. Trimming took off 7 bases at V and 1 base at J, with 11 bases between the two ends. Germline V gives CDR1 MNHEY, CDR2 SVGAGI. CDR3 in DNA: TGTGCCAGCATCCGGGACGGGTCCTACGAGCAGTACTTC. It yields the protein CASIRDGSYEQYF.

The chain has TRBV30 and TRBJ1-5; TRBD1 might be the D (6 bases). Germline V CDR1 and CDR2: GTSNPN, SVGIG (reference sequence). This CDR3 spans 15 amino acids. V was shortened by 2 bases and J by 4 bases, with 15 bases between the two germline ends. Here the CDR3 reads CAWSSNTGLNQPQHF. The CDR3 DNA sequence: TGTGCCTGGAGTAGTAACACAGGGTTAAATCAGCCCCAGCATTTT.

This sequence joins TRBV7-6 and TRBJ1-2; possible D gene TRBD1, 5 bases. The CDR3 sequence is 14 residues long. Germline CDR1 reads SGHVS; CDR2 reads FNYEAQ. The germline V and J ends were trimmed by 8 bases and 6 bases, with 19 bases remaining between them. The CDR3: CASGASRTFNGYTF. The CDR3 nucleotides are TGTGCCAGCGGGGCTTCCAGGACCTTTAATGGCTACACCTTC. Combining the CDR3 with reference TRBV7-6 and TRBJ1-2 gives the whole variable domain GAGVSQSPRYKVTKRGQDVALRCDPISGHVSLYWYRQALGQGPEFLTYFNYEAQQDKSGLPNDRFSAERPEGSISTLTIQRTEQRDSAMYRCASGASRTFNGYTFGSGTRLTVV.

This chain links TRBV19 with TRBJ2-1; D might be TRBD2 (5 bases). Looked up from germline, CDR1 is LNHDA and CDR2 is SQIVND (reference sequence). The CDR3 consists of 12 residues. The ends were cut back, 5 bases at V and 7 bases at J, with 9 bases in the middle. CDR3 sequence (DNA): TGTGCCAGTAGTCCTAAGCGGAATGAGCAGTTCTTC. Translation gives CASSPKRNEQFF.

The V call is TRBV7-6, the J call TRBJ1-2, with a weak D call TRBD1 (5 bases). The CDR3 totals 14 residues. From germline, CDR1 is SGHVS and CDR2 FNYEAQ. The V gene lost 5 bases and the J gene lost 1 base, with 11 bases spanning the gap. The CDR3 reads CASSPKTDNYGYTF. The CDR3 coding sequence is TGTGCCAGCAGCCCGAAGACAGATAACTATGGCTACACCTTC.

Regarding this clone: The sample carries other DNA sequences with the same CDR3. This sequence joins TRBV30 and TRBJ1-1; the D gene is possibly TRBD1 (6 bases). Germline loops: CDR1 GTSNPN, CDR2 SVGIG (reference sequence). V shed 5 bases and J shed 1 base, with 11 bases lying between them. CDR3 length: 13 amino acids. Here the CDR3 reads CAWGGQSNTEAFF. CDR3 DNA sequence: TGTGCCTGGGGAGGACAGTCGAACACTGAAGCTTTCTTT.

CDR3 region: CASTHPRASQETQYF. The CDR3 DNA reads TGTGCCAGCACCCACCCCCGAGCGAGTCAAGAGACCCAGTACTTC. The chain links TRBV25-1 to TRBJ2-5; D not resolved. The ends were cut back, 7 bases at V and 2 bases at J, with 17 bases in the middle. This CDR3 is 15 amino acids long. Germline CDR1 and CDR2: MGHDK and SYGVNS.

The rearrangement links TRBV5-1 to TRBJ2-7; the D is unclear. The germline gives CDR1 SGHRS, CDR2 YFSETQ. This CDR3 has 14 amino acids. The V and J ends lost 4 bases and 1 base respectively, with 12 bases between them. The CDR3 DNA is TGCGCCAGCAGCCGCCTCCTGGGATCCTACGAGCAGTACTTC. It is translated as CASSRLLGSYEQYF.

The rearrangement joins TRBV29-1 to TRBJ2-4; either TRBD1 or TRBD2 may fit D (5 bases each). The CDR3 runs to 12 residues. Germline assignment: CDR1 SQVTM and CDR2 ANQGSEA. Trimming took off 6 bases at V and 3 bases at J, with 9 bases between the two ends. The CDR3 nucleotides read TGCAGCGTCCGGGACGTCAAAAACATTCAGTACTTC. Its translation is CSVRDVKNIQYF.

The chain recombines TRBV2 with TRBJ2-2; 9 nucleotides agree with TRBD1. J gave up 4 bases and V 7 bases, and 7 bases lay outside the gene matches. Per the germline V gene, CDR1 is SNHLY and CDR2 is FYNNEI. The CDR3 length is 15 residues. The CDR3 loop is CASKVGTGTTGELFF. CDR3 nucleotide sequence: TGTGCCAGCAAAGTTGGGACAGGGACCACCGGGGAGCTGTTTTTT.

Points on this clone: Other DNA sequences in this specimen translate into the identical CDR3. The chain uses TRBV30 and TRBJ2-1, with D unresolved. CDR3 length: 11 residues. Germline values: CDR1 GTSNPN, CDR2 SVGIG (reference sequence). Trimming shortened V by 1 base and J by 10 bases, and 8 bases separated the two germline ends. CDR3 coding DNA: TGTGCCTGGAGTGGAGTGGACGAGCAGTTCTTC. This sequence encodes CAWSGVDEQFF.

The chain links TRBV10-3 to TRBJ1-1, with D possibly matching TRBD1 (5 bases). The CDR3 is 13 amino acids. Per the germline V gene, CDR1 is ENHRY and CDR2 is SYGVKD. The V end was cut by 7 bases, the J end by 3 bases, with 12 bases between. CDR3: CAIKEPRDTEAFF. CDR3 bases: TGTGCCATCAAAGAGCCCAGGGACACTGAAGCTTTCTTT.

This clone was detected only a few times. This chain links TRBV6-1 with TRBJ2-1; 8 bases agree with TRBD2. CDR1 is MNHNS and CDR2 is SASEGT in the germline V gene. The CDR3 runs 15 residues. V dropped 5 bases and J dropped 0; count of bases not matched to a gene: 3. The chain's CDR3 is CASSQRGPSYNEQFF. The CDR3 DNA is TGTGCCAGCAGTCAGCGGGGGCCCTCCTACAATGAGCAGTTCTTC.

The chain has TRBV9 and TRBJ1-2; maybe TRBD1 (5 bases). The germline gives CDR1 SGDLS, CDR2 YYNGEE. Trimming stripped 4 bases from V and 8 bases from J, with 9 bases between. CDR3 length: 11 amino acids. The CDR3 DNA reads TGTGCCAGCAGCCCAGGGTGGGGCTACACCTTC. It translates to CASSPGWGYTF.

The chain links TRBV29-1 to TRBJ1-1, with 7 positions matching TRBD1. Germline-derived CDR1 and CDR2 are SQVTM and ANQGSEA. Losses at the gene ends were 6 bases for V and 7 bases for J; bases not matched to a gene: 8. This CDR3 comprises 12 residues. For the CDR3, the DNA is TGCAGCGTCGTAACCAACAGGGGTGAAGCTTTCTTT. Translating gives CSVVTNRGEAFF.

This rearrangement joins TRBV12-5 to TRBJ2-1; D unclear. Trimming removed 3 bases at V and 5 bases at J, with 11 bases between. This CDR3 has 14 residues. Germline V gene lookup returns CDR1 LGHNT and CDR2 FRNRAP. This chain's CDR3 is CASGLGGRNNEQFF. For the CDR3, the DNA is TGTGCTAGTGGTTTAGGTGGTAGAAACAATGAGCAGTTCTTC.

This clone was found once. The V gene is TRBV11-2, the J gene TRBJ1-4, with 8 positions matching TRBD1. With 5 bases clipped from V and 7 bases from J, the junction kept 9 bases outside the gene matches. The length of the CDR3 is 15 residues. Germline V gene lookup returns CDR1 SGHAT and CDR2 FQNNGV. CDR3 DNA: TGTGCCAGCAGCCCATACAGGGGGGAGTTTGAAAAACTGTTTTTT. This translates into CASSPYRGEFEKLFF.

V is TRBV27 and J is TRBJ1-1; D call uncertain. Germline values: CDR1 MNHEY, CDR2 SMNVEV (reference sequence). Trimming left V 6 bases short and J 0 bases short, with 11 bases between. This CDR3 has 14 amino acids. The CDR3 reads CASRNRLVNTEAFF. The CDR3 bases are TGTGCCAGCAGGAACAGATTAGTGAACACTGAAGCTTTCTTT.